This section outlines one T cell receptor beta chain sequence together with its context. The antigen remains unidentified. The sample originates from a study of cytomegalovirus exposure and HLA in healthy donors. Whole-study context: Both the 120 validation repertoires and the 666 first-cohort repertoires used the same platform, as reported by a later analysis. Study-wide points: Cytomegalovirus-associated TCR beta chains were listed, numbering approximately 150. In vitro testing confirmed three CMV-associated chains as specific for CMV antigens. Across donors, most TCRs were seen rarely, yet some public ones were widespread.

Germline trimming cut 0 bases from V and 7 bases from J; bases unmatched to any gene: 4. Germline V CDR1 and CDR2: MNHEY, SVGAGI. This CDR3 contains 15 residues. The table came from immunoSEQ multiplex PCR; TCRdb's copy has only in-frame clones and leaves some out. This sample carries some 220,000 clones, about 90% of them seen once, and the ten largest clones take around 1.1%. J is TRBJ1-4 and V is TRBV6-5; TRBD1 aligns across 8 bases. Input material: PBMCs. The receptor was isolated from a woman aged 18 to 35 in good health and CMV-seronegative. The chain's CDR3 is CASSYSSRGREKLFF. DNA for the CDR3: TGTGCCAGCAGTTACTCGAGCAGGGGGCGTGAAAAACTGTTTTTT.